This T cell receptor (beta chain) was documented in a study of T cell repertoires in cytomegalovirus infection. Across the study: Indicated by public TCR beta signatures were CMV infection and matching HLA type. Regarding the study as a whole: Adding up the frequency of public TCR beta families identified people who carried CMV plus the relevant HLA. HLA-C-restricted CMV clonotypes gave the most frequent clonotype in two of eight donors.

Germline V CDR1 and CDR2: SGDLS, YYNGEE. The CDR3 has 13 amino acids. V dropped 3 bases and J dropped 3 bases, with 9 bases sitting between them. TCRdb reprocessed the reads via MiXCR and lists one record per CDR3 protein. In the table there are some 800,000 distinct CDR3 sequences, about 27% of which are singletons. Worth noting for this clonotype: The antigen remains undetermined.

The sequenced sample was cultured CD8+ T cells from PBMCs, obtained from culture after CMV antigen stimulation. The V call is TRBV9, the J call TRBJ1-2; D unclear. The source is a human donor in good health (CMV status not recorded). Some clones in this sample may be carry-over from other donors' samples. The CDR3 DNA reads TGTGCCAGCAGCGCCCTCGACGACTATGGCTACACCTTC. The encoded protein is CASSALDDYGYTF.